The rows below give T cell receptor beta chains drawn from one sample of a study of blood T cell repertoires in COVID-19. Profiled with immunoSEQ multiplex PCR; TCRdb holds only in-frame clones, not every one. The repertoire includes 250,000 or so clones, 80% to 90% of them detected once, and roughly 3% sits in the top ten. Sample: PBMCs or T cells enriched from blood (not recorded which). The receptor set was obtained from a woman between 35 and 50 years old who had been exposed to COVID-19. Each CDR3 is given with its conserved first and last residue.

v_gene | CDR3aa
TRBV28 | CASSSAQGHNSPLHF
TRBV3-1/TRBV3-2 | CASGVRGPRSDEQFF
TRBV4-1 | CASSHIRGETQYF
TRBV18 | CASSPGGFNQPQHF
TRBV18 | CASSARDSNQPQHF
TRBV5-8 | CASSIGRTVGTDTQYF
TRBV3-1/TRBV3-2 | CASSLGTGPSLEQYF
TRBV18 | CASSPGRGGAGNTIYF
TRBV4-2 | CASRSQDFNYGYTF
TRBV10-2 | CASSERPGTEAFF
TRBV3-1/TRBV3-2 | CASSQLAGVPDTQYF
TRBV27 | CASSPLTGNTIYF
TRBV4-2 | CASSRDSNNSPLHF
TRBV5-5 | CASSLQGPKAGPLHF
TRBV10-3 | CAISARGPAEAFF
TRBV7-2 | CASSPLQGGIQYF
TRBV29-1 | CSVDPPIQETQYF
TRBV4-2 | CASSQAGGGQETQYF
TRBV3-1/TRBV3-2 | CASSQGTGTGVTEAFF
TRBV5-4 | CASSLAKTGNTEAFF
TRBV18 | CASSPLISGTEAFF
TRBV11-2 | CASSLVGIGEQFF